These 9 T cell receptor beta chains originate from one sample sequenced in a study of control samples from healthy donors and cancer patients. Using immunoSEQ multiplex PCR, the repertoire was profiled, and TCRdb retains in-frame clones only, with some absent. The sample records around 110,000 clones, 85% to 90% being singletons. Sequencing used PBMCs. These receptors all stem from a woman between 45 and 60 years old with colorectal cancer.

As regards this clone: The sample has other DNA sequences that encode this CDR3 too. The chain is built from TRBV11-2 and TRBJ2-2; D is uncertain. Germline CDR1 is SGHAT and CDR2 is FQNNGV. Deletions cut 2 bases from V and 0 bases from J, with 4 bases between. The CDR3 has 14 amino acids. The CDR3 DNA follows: TGTGCCAGCAGCTTACGGACGAACACCGGGGAGCTGTTTTTT. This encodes CASSLRTNTGELFF. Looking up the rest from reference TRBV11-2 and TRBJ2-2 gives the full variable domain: EAGVAQSPRYKIIEKRQSVAFWCNPISGHATLYWYQQILGQGPKLLIQFQNNGVVDDSQLPKDRFSAERLKGVDSTLKIQPAKLEDSAVYLCASSLRTNTGELFFGEGSRLTVL.

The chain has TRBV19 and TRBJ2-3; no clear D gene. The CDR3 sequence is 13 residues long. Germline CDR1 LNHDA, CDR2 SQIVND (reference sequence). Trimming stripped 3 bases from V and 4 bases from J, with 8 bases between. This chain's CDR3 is CASSISSPDTQYF. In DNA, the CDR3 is TGTGCCAGTAGTATTTCTTCTCCAGATACGCAGTATTTT. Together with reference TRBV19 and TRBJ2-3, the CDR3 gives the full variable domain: DGGITQSPKYLFRKEGQNVTLSCEQNLNHDAMYWYRQDPGQGLRLIYYSQIVNDFQKGDIAEGYSVSREKKESFPLTVTSAQKNPTAFYLCASSISSPDTQYFGPGTRLTVL.

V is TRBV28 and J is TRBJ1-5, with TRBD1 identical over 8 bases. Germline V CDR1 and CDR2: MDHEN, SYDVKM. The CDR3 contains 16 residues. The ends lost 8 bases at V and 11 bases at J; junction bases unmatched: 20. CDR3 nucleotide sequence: TGTGCCAGCGAGACAGCGGGCAGGGGGCTCGGCATAACCCAGCATTTT. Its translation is CASETAGRGLGITQHF.

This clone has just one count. In nucleotides, the CDR3 is TGTGCCAGCAGCCCTGGGGGGACCACTAGCGGGTTGCAGTATTTT. Translated, it gives CASSPGGTTSGLQYF. This sequence joins TRBV11-3 and TRBJ2-3; 9 nucleotides align to TRBD2. This CDR3 is 15 amino acids long. Trimming took 5 bases from V and 11 from J; bases not matched to a gene: 14. CDR1 SGHNT and CDR2 YENEEA come from the germline V gene.

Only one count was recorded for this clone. In DNA form, the CDR3 reads TGTGCCAGCAGCCAAGCGGGGTGGGAGACCCAGTACTTC. Translating gives CASSQAGWETQYF. This chain uses TRBV14 with TRBJ2-5, with TRBD2 as a possible D gene (5 bases). This CDR3 contains 13 residues. Germline CDR1 and CDR2: SGHDN and FVKESK. The germline V and J ends were trimmed by 1 base and 5 bases, with 8 bases remaining between them.

CDR3 amino acids: CASSGRTNEAFF. CDR3 DNA sequence: TGTGCCAGCAGTGGTCGGACAAATGAAGCTTTCTTT. J is TRBJ1-1 and V is TRBV25-1; TRBD1 might be the D (5 bases). Trimming took off 4 bases at V and 7 bases at J, with 10 bases between the two ends. Germline values: CDR1 MGHDK, CDR2 SYGVNS. This CDR3 spans 12 amino acids.

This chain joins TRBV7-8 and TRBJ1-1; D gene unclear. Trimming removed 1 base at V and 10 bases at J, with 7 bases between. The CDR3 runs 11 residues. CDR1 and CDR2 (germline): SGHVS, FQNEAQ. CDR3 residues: CASSLVAVAFF. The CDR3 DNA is TGTGCCAGCAGCTTAGTTGCCGTAGCTTTCTTT.

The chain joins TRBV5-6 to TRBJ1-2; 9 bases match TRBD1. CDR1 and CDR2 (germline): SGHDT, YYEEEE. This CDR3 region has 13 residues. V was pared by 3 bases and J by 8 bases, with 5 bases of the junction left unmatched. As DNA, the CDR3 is TGTGCCAGCAGCTCCGGGACAGGGAGCGGCTACACCTTC. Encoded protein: CASSSGTGSGYTF.

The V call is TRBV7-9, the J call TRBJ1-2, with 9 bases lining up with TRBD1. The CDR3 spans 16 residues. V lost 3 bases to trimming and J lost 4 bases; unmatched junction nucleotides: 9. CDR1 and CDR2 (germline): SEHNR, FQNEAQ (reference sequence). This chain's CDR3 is CASSFFGTGMFYGYTF. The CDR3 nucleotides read TGTGCCAGCAGCTTTTTCGGGACAGGGATGTTCTATGGCTACACCTTC. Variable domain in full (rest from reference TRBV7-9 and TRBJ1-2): DTGVSQNPRHKITKRGQNVTFRCDPISEHNRLYWYRQTLGQGPEFLTYFQNEAQLEKSRLLSDRFSAERPKGSFSTLEIQRTEQGDSAMYLCASSFFGTGMFYGYTFGSGTRLTVV.